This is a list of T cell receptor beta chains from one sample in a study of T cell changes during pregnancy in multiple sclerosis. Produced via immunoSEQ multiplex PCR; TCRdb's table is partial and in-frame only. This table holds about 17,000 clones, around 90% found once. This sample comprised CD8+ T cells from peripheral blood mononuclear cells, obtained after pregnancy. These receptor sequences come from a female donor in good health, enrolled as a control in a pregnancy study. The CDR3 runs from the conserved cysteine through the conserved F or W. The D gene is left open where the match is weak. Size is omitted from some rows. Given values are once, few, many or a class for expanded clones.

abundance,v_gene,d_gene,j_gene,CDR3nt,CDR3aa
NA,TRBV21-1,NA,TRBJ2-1,TGTGCCAGCAGCAAAGTCCCCCGCTCGATTTCCCTACATGAGCAGTTCTTC,CASSKVPRSISLHEQFF
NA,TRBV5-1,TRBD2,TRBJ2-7,TGCGCCAGCAGCTTTACAGCGGGAGGGGCCTACGAGCAGTACTTC,CASSFTAGGAYEQYF
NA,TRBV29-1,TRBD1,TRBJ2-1,TGCAGCGGCTTCACTTCGGACAGGGGAGACTACAATGAGCAGTTCTTC,CSGFTSDRGDYNEQFF
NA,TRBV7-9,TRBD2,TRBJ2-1,TGTGCCAGCAGCTTAGGACTAGCGGGGGGTGTCAATGAGCAGTTCTTC,CASSLGLAGGVNEQFF
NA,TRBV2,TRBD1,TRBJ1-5,TGTGCCAGCAGCGGGACAGGCGATAGCAATCAGCCCCAGCATTTT,CASSGTGDSNQPQHF
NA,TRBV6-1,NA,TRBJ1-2,TGTGCCAGCAGTGAATTGGGCAGCTATGGCTACACCTTC,CASSELGSYGYTF
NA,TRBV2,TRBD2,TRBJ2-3,TGTGCCAGCTCGACGACTAGCGGGAGTACAGATACGCAGTATTTT,CASSTTSGSTDTQYF
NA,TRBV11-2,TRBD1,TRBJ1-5,TGTGCCAGCAGCTTAGAGGGACAGTCATACGATCAGCCCCAGCATTTT,CASSLEGQSYDQPQHF
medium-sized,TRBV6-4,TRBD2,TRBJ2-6,TGTGCCAGCAGTGACTCGGGGGGGGCTGGGGCCAACGTCCTGACTTTC,CASSDSGGAGANVLTF
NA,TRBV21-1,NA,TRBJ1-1,TGTGCCAGCAGCGGCCGACAGCTAAACACTGAAGCTTTCTTT,CASSGRQLNTEAFF
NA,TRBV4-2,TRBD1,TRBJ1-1,TGTGCCAGCAGCCCTAGGGACAGGGAAAACACTGAAGCTTTCTTT,CASSPRDRENTEAFF
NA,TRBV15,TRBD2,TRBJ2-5,TGTGCCACCAGCAGAGATCGGCGGGGGAGTGAGACCCAGTACTTC,CATSRDRRGSETQYF
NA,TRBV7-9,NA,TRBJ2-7,TGTGCCAGCAGCCCCCCCGGCGAGCAGTACTTC,CASSPPGEQYF
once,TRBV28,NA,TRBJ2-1,TGTGCCAGTACTAGGTCAGGGGGGTCCTACAATGAGCAGTTCTTC,CASTRSGGSYNEQFF
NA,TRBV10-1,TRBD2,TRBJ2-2,TGCGCCAGCCAGCGGGGGGCCACCGGGGAGCTGTTTTTT,CASQRGATGELFF
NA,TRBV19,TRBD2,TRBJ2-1,TGTGCCAGTAGAGGGACTAGCGCCTATTGGAATGAGCAGTTCTTC,CASRGTSAYWNEQFF
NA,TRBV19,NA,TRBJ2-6,TGTGCCAGTAGTATCCCGCGCTCTGGGGCCAACGTCCTGACTTTC,CASSIPRSGANVLTF
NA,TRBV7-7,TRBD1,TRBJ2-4,TGTGCTAGCAGCCCCGGGACAGCTCGAGCCAAAAACATTCAGTACTTC,CASSPGTARAKNIQYF